The rows below give T cell receptor beta chains drawn from one sample of a study of blood T cell repertoires in COVID-19. TCRdb's copy holds only in-frame clones and misses some; the assay was immunoSEQ multiplex PCR. The profile shows approximately 54,000 clones, 80% to 90% of them singletons. The sample taken for sequencing was peripheral blood. The receptors originated from a woman aged 55-69 years with acute or convalescent COVID-19. Each CDR3 is given with its conserved first and last residue. The D gene is left open where the match is weak. A clone size is listed for some rows: how often the clone was seen (once, few, many), or a class if it is expanded.

cdr3_nt: TGTGCCAGCAGTTACGGACAGAGCCAAGAGACCCAGTACTTC
cdr3_aa: CASSYGQSQETQYF
d_call: .
v_call: TRBV6-6
clone_size: .
j_call: TRBJ2-5

cdr3_nt: TGTGCCAGTAGTACAAACAGGGGGCAACAGCCCCAGCATTTT
cdr3_aa: CASSTNRGQQPQHF
d_call: TRBD1
v_call: TRBV19
clone_size: .
j_call: TRBJ1-5

cdr3_nt: TGTGCCAGCAGACGTTTTGGACAGGGTCACTATGGCTACACCTTC
cdr3_aa: CASRRFGQGHYGYTF
d_call: TRBD1
v_call: TRBV3-1/TRBV3-2
clone_size: .
j_call: TRBJ1-2

cdr3_nt: TGTGCCAGCAGCTCCCGGACAGCAACTAATGAAAAACTGTTTTTT
cdr3_aa: CASSSRTATNEKLFF
d_call: .
v_call: TRBV7-9
clone_size: .
j_call: TRBJ1-4

cdr3_nt: TGTGCCAGCAGCCCCCGACAGGGCGAAGCTTTCTTT
cdr3_aa: CASSPRQGEAFF
d_call: TRBD1
v_call: TRBV3-1/TRBV3-2
clone_size: .
j_call: TRBJ1-1

cdr3_nt: TGTGCCAGCAGCCAAACGGGGACTAGCGGAAGGAATGAGCAGTTCTTC
cdr3_aa: CASSQTGTSGRNEQFF
d_call: TRBD2
v_call: TRBV11-2
clone_size: .
j_call: TRBJ2-1

cdr3_nt: TGTGCCAGCAGCTTAACAGGGTACACTGAAGCTTTCTTT
cdr3_aa: CASSLTGYTEAFF
d_call: .
v_call: TRBV6-4
clone_size: once
j_call: TRBJ1-1

cdr3_nt: TGTGCCAGTCGTAGCCGTAAGGGGTTGGATGAAAAACTGTTTTTT
cdr3_aa: CASRSRKGLDEKLFF
d_call: .
v_call: TRBV19
clone_size: .
j_call: TRBJ1-4

cdr3_nt: TGTGCCAGCAGATCCGGACAAATCTCTGGAAACACCATATATTTT
cdr3_aa: CASRSGQISGNTIYF
d_call: .
v_call: TRBV3-1/TRBV3-2
clone_size: .
j_call: TRBJ1-3

cdr3_nt: TGTGCCAGCAGCCCCCGCAGCACCGGGGAGCTGTTTTTT
cdr3_aa: CASSPRSTGELFF
d_call: .
v_call: TRBV3-1/TRBV3-2
clone_size: .
j_call: TRBJ2-2

cdr3_nt: TGTGCCAGCAGTTTAGGGACACTGAACGGAGAAAAACTGTTTTTT
cdr3_aa: CASSLGTLNGEKLFF
d_call: .
v_call: TRBV5-4
clone_size: once
j_call: TRBJ1-4

cdr3_nt: TGTGCCAGCTCTCAGGAACAGGGGGCAGCCGGGGAGCTGTTTTTT
cdr3_aa: CASSQEQGAAGELFF
d_call: TRBD1
v_call: TRBV18
clone_size: once
j_call: TRBJ2-2

cdr3_nt: TGCGCCAGCAGCCAAGGGGGCGGCGGGATCTTAAAGGCTTTCTTT
cdr3_aa: CASSQGGGGILKAFF
d_call: .
v_call: TRBV4-1
clone_size: .
j_call: TRBJ1-1

cdr3_nt: TGCGCCAGCAGTGACCGGGACAGGGTCGGCTATGGCTACACCTTC
cdr3_aa: CASSDRDRVGYGYTF
d_call: TRBD1
v_call: TRBV10-1
clone_size: .
j_call: TRBJ1-2

cdr3_nt: TGTGCCAGCAGCGGTCTCGACACTGAAGCTTTCTTT
cdr3_aa: CASSGLDTEAFF
d_call: .
v_call: TRBV9
clone_size: .
j_call: TRBJ1-1

cdr3_nt: TGCGCCAGCAGCCAAGATGTGTTAAAGGGTGTCAGGGTCGGGTTCGAGCAGTTCTTC
cdr3_aa: CASSQDVLKGVRVGFEQFF
d_call: .
v_call: TRBV4-1
clone_size: .
j_call: TRBJ2-1

cdr3_nt: TGTGCCAGCAGTTTAGGCGGGAATGGTGGCTACACCTTC
cdr3_aa: CASSLGGNGGYTF
d_call: .
v_call: TRBV28
clone_size: .
j_call: TRBJ1-2

cdr3_nt: TGTGCCAGCGGGGGCAGGGGATTCGACACCGGGGAGCTGTTTTTT
cdr3_aa: CASGGRGFDTGELFF
d_call: .
v_call: TRBV25-1
clone_size: .
j_call: TRBJ2-2

cdr3_nt: TGTGCCAGCAGTGAATTCGGCCCTAGTAGCGATGAGCAGTTCTTC
cdr3_aa: CASSEFGPSSDEQFF
d_call: .
v_call: TRBV25-1
clone_size: .
j_call: TRBJ2-1

cdr3_nt: TGTGCCAGCAGCTTAGTCCACAGGGGTTCCTACAATGAGCAGTTCTTC
cdr3_aa: CASSLVHRGSYNEQFF
d_call: TRBD1
v_call: TRBV11-3
clone_size: .
j_call: TRBJ2-1

cdr3_nt: TGTGCCAGCAGCCATCAGGCCCAAGCTTACTTC
cdr3_aa: CASSHQAQAYF
d_call: .
v_call: TRBV7-9
clone_size: .
j_call: TRBJ2-7

cdr3_nt: TGTGCCACCAGCAGAGATCAGGGTAGGTTGGGCCAGCCCCAGCATTTT
cdr3_aa: CATSRDQGRLGQPQHF
d_call: .
v_call: TRBV15
clone_size: .
j_call: TRBJ1-5

cdr3_nt: TGTGCCAGCAGTTTGGGACAGGGGAGGAACACTGAAGCTTTCTTT
cdr3_aa: CASSLGQGRNTEAFF
d_call: TRBD1
v_call: TRBV28
clone_size: .
j_call: TRBJ1-1

cdr3_nt: TGTGCCAGCAGGGGAACTAGCGGGAGTATCTACGAGCAGTACTTC
cdr3_aa: CASRGTSGSIYEQYF
d_call: TRBD2
v_call: TRBV27
clone_size: medium-sized
j_call: TRBJ2-7

cdr3_nt: TGTGCCAGCACCTCGACAAGCTATAATTCACCCCTCCACTTT
cdr3_aa: CASTSTSYNSPLHF
d_call: .
v_call: TRBV11-2
clone_size: .
j_call: TRBJ1-6

cdr3_nt: TGTGCCAGCTCCGATACAGACACCGCCTACGAGCAGTACTTC
cdr3_aa: CASSDTDTAYEQYF
d_call: .
v_call: TRBV18
clone_size: .
j_call: TRBJ2-7

cdr3_nt: TGTGCCAGCAGCTCCCAGGGACAGGGTAATCAGCCCCAGCATTTT
cdr3_aa: CASSSQGQGNQPQHF
d_call: TRBD1
v_call: TRBV7-8
clone_size: .
j_call: TRBJ1-5

cdr3_nt: TGTGCCACCAGTGAGGGGCTTGGAAACACCATATATTTT
cdr3_aa: CATSEGLGNTIYF
d_call: .
v_call: TRBV24-1
clone_size: .
j_call: TRBJ1-3

cdr3_nt: TGTGCCAGCAGCTTAGTGGCAGGGGGCTCGAATGGCTACACCTTC
cdr3_aa: CASSLVAGGSNGYTF
d_call: TRBD1
v_call: TRBV7-3
clone_size: .
j_call: TRBJ1-2

cdr3_nt: TGTGCCAGCAGCTTTTCTAGCGGGAGCACCTACAATGAGCAGTTCTTC
cdr3_aa: CASSFSSGSTYNEQFF
d_call: TRBD2
v_call: TRBV11-3
clone_size: .
j_call: TRBJ2-1

cdr3_nt: TGTGCCAGCTGGGGCGGGGAGGGGTCGGGCGGCTACACCTTC
cdr3_aa: CASWGGEGSGGYTF
d_call: .
v_call: TRBV6-5
clone_size: .
j_call: TRBJ1-2

cdr3_nt: TGTGCCAGCAGCCCAGTGGTGGGACAGGGGGAGACCCAGTACTTC
cdr3_aa: CASSPVVGQGETQYF
d_call: TRBD1
v_call: TRBV11-2
clone_size: .
j_call: TRBJ2-5

cdr3_nt: TGTGCCAGCAGTCCCGGTGGAGCCCTCCACTTT
cdr3_aa: CASSPGGALHF
d_call: .
v_call: TRBV12-3/TRBV12-4
clone_size: .
j_call: TRBJ1-6

cdr3_nt: TGTGCCAGCAGCCGGGGGACTAGCGGAACCGGGGAGCTGTTTTTT
cdr3_aa: CASSRGTSGTGELFF
d_call: TRBD2
v_call: TRBV6-5
clone_size: .
j_call: TRBJ2-2

cdr3_nt: TGTGCCAGCAGCCGTACGGGGACCCAGTACTTC
cdr3_aa: CASSRTGTQYF
d_call: .
v_call: TRBV6-5
clone_size: .
j_call: TRBJ2-5

cdr3_nt: TGCGCCAGCAAAGCCGGGACAGGTACCTACGAGCAGTACTTC
cdr3_aa: CASKAGTGTYEQYF
d_call: TRBD1
v_call: TRBV5-1
clone_size: .
j_call: TRBJ2-7

cdr3_nt: TGTGCCAGCCTGGTAGCGCCATCCTACGAGCAGTACTTC
cdr3_aa: CASLVAPSYEQYF
d_call: .
v_call: TRBV2
clone_size: .
j_call: TRBJ2-7

cdr3_nt: TGCGCCAGCAGACAGGACAGAAATGAAAAACTGTTTTTT
cdr3_aa: CASRQDRNEKLFF
d_call: .
v_call: TRBV10-1
clone_size: .
j_call: TRBJ1-4

cdr3_nt: TGTGCCAGCAGCCCTTGCTGGGGGGAGGGGATGTACTACGAGCAGTACTTC
cdr3_aa: CASSPCWGEGMYYEQYF
d_call: TRBD2
v_call: TRBV9
clone_size: .
j_call: TRBJ2-7

cdr3_nt: TGCAGCGTCTCGGGAGGAGCCTACAATGAGCAGTTCTTC
cdr3_aa: CSVSGGAYNEQFF
d_call: TRBD2
v_call: TRBV29-1
clone_size: .
j_call: TRBJ2-1

cdr3_nt: TGCGCCAGCAGCCCGGACCTGGGGGGGGATACGCAGTATTTT
cdr3_aa: CASSPDLGGDTQYF
d_call: TRBD2
v_call: TRBV5-1
clone_size: once
j_call: TRBJ2-3

cdr3_nt: TGTGCCAGCAGACTGGGGCCGAGCTCCTACAATGAGCAGTTCTTC
cdr3_aa: CASRLGPSSYNEQFF
d_call: .
v_call: TRBV7-8
clone_size: .
j_call: TRBJ2-1

cdr3_nt: TGTGCCAGCCTAGAATTTGGGGGGGCGGGTCAGCCCCAGCATTTT
cdr3_aa: CASLEFGGAGQPQHF
d_call: .
v_call: TRBV6-5
clone_size: few
j_call: TRBJ1-5

cdr3_nt: TGTGCCAGTAGTACCCAGGGGGAGACCCAGTACTTC
cdr3_aa: CASSTQGETQYF
d_call: .
v_call: TRBV19
clone_size: .
j_call: TRBJ2-5

cdr3_nt: TGTGCCAGCAGCTTATACTTGCCACCCCTCCACTTT
cdr3_aa: CASSLYLPPLHF
d_call: .
v_call: TRBV11-2
clone_size: .
j_call: TRBJ1-6

cdr3_nt: TGTGCCAGCAGTCCCGGGACAGGGGTTGAAAAACTGTTTTTT
cdr3_aa: CASSPGTGVEKLFF
d_call: TRBD1
v_call: TRBV6-2/TRBV6-3
clone_size: .
j_call: TRBJ1-4

cdr3_nt: TGCGCCAGCAGCCAAGATAAGGGTAGCGGGAAATACACCGGGGAGCTGTTTTTT
cdr3_aa: CASSQDKGSGKYTGELFF
d_call: TRBD2
v_call: TRBV4-1
clone_size: .
j_call: TRBJ2-2

cdr3_nt: TGTGCCAGCAGCCCCATATTGGGACTCACAGATACGCAGTATTTT
cdr3_aa: CASSPILGLTDTQYF
d_call: .
v_call: TRBV11-1
clone_size: .
j_call: TRBJ2-3

cdr3_nt: TGTGCCTGGAGCCCCGGAGGGCATCAGCCCCAGCATTTT
cdr3_aa: CAWSPGGHQPQHF
d_call: .
v_call: TRBV30
clone_size: .
j_call: TRBJ1-5

cdr3_nt: TGTGCCAGCAGCGGCGGACAGGAAGGTTGGACGAGTAATGAAAAACTGTTTTTT
cdr3_aa: CASSGGQEGWTSNEKLFF
d_call: TRBD1
v_call: TRBV7-9
clone_size: .
j_call: TRBJ1-4

cdr3_nt: TGTGCCTGGAGTGGGGAACTAGCCAATGAGCAGTTCTTC
cdr3_aa: CAWSGELANEQFF
d_call: .
v_call: TRBV30
clone_size: .
j_call: TRBJ2-1

cdr3_nt: TGTGCCATCAGCGAGAGGACAGGGGATGGCTACACCTTC
cdr3_aa: CAISERTGDGYTF
d_call: TRBD1
v_call: TRBV10-3
clone_size: .
j_call: TRBJ1-2

cdr3_nt: TGTGCCAGCAGTGGACAAGTATTCGGAGGCTACACCTTC
cdr3_aa: CASSGQVFGGYTF
d_call: .
v_call: TRBV2
clone_size: .
j_call: TRBJ1-2

cdr3_nt: TGTGCCAGCAGCTGGAGGAATCTGGACACTGAAGCTTTCTTT
cdr3_aa: CASSWRNLDTEAFF
d_call: .
v_call: TRBV5-6
clone_size: .
j_call: TRBJ1-1

cdr3_nt: TGTGCCAGCACCGAAAGAGGTCACTTGGCAGGCTACACCTTC
cdr3_aa: CASTERGHLAGYTF
d_call: .
v_call: TRBV6-5
clone_size: .
j_call: TRBJ1-2